This T cell receptor (beta chain) is from a study of cytomegalovirus exposure and HLA in healthy donors. With 60 Vbeta and 13 Jbeta primers, the PCR was carried out. Using immunoSEQ multiplex PCR, the repertoire was profiled, and TCRdb retains in-frame clones only, with some absent. The sample lists fewer than 150,000 clones, around four fifths occurring once. J was trimmed by 2 bases and V by 6 bases; bases with no gene match: 10. There are 15 residues in the CDR3. Germline V gene lookup returns CDR1 MNHEY and CDR2 SVGAGI. Sequenced: PBMCs. This chain connects TRBV6-5 to TRBJ2-7; 7 nucleotides agree with TRBD2. The TCR comes from a woman between 35 and 50 years old in good health and CMV-seronegative. The chain's CDR3 is CASSKTIAGAYEQYF. The CDR3 DNA reads TGTGCCAGCAGCAAAACAATTGCGGGAGCCTACGAGCAGTACTTC.